A selection of T cell receptor beta chains follows, all from one sample in a study of T cell changes during pregnancy in multiple sclerosis. The assay was immunoSEQ multiplex PCR, and TCRdb's table has in-frame clones only and misses some. Among 9,500 to 15,000 clones listed, about 88% were seen once. The sample consisted of CD8+ T cells from peripheral blood mononuclear cells, taken in the second trimester of pregnancy. The receptors were sampled from a female donor in good health, enrolled as a control in a pregnancy study. Both conserved end residues are trimmed from each CDR3. For some rows the clone size is stated as once, few or many, or as a class when expanded; others skip it.

v_call,clone_size,j_call,cdr3_aa
TRBV19,once,TRBJ2-7,ASSTGLAGGEQY
TRBV6-5,once,TRBJ2-7,ASSYAGGEQY
TRBV6-1,.,TRBJ1-2,ASSALSQGAGGYT
TRBV27,.,TRBJ1-2,ASSLSMGDRDSYGYT
TRBV2,.,TRBJ1-6,ASSAGTDLSPH
TRBV6-4,.,TRBJ1-2,ASSDVGQGANYGYT
TRBV30,.,TRBJ1-4,AWSVQGRDSEKLF
TRBV7-6,.,TRBJ1-2,ASSPGQGARGYT
TRBV27,.,TRBJ1-1,ASSLSRDREAF
TRBV6-1,.,TRBJ1-2,ASSTGTEFYGYT
TRBV7-9,once,TRBJ1-4,ASSFGDRGQEKLF
TRBV29-1,.,TRBJ2-7,SVGARSGTGYSYEQY
TRBV5-1,.,TRBJ1-1,ASSWSEGTEAF
TRBV4-2,.,TRBJ2-7,ASSQDGRDREQY
TRBV10-3,.,TRBJ2-7,AITSGGGYEQY
TRBV7-9,.,TRBJ2-3,ASSVSSSGRTDTQY
TRBV13,few,TRBJ1-2,ASSANQGPLNGYT
TRBV9,.,TRBJ2-7,ASSAGQNSYEQY
TRBV4-3,.,TRBJ2-7,ASSQDGAGGTDEQY
TRBV10-3,.,TRBJ2-2,AISDPLAGVGTGELF
TRBV20-1,.,TRBJ1-2,SAFRDTGYT
TRBV10-3,.,TRBJ1-1,AISESLLERDMNTEAF
TRBV30,.,TRBJ2-7,AWGGVPYEQY
TRBV6-5,.,TRBJ1-2,ASSYEIGANYGYT
TRBV14,.,TRBJ2-7,ASSHAPGPYEQY
TRBV7-8,few,TRBJ1-5,ASSLALTGDIQPQH
TRBV5-1,.,TRBJ2-1,ASSPQGSVSSYNEQF
TRBV7-9,.,TRBJ1-2,ASSLLLGQSNNYGYT
TRBV27,.,TRBJ2-1,ASSLVAGNYNEQF
TRBV12-5,once,TRBJ2-2,ASGPSSRNTGELF
TRBV4-3,.,TRBJ2-2,ASSPQGWNTGELF
TRBV16,.,TRBJ2-1,ASSQSEGAYNEQF
TRBV14,.,TRBJ2-3,ASSPHVLTDTQY
TRBV4-3,.,TRBJ1-4,ASSQDRVTNEKLF
TRBV9,.,TRBJ1-2,ASSQGGGESSTSGYT
TRBV2,.,TRBJ2-7,ASSRSRGSAYEQY
TRBV19,few,TRBJ2-5,ASSIWLAETQY
TRBV6-5,once,TRBJ1-1,ASSYQENTEAF